Listed below are T cell receptor beta chains from one sample, sequenced in a study of spatial heterogeneity in lung cancer. TCRdb itself ran the 5' RACE reads through MiXCR, one entry per CDR3 protein. The repertoire holds 6,000 or so distinct CDR3 sequences, roughly 15% seen once, with about 15% in the top ten. Sample: lung tumor tissue, taken at surgery. Receptor source: a male donor with early-stage non-small cell lung cancer. Each CDR3 is given with its conserved first and last residue. Fields, in order: CDR3 length, D gene, clone size, J gene, V gene, CDR3 protein, CDR3 DNA. A D gene is named only where the DNA matches it firmly. Some rows have no size entry. The others give once, few or many, or a class for an expanded clone.

>15|TRBD1|medium-sized|TRBJ2-4|TRBV12-3/TRBV12-4
CASSPRTGGGDIQYF
TGTGCCAGCAGTCCCCGGACAGGGGGTGGAGACATTCAGTACTTC
>12|.|.|TRBJ2-7|TRBV5-6
CASSSISYEQYF
TGTGCCAGCAGTTCCATTAGCTACGAGCAGTACTTC
>15|TRBD2|.|TRBJ2-3|TRBV5-6
CASSFPAGGLGTQYF
TGTGCCAGCAGCTTCCCAGCGGGGGGGCTAGGTACGCAGTATTTT
>16|TRBD2|many|TRBJ2-7|TRBV6-2/TRBV6-3
CASSSRTSGRKYEQYF
TGTGCCAGCAGTTCTCGGACTAGCGGGAGGAAATACGAGCAGTACTTC
>15|.|medium-sized|TRBJ2-3|TRBV12-3/TRBV12-4
CASTPDSIRADTQYF
TGTGCCAGCACCCCGGACTCGATTAGAGCAGATACGCAGTATTTT
>14|TRBD1|.|TRBJ2-1|TRBV7-6
CASSLAGTGNEQFF
TGTGCCAGCAGCTTAGCCGGGACAGGGAATGAGCAGTTCTTC
>14|.|medium-sized|TRBJ1-4|TRBV6-6
CASSTTGYNEKLFF
TGTGCCAGCAGTACTACGGGGTATAATGAAAAACTGTTTTTT
>13|.|.|TRBJ2-7|TRBV19
CASSISVTYEQYF
TGTGCCAGTAGTATTTCAGTTACCTACGAGCAGTACTTC
>15|.|.|TRBJ2-3|TRBV7-6
CASSLGMGHTDTQYF
TGTGCCAGCAGCCTAGGGATGGGCCACACAGATACGCAGTATTTT
>11|.|large|TRBJ2-7|TRBV10-3
CAISESVEQYF
TGTGCCATCAGTGAGTCGGTGGAGCAGTACTTC
>14|TRBD2|many|TRBJ2-5|TRBV6-1
CASMSSGRAKTQYF
TGTGCCAGCATGTCCAGCGGGAGGGCAAAGACCCAGTACTTC
>18|.|few|TRBJ2-3|TRBV20-1
CSARKTRPGPLTTDTQYF
TGCAGTGCTAGAAAGACCCGACCCGGTCCCCTAACCACAGATACGCAGTATTTT
>14|.|medium-sized|TRBJ1-4|TRBV12-3/TRBV12-4
CASSLGSQVEKLFF
TGTGCCAGCAGTTTAGGGTCGCAGGTCGAAAAACTGTTTTTT
>15|.|few|TRBJ1-2|TRBV5-4
CASSLHNRDLYGYTF
TGTGCCAGCAGCTTACACAACCGGGATCTCTATGGCTACACCTTC
>15|TRBD1|medium-sized|TRBJ1-5|TRBV28
CASSMDRMWYQPQHF
TGTGCCAGCAGTATGGACAGGATGTGGTATCAGCCCCAGCATTTT
>15|TRBD1|.|TRBJ1-1|TRBV5-1
CASSSLTGAHTEAFF
TGTGCCAGCAGCTCGCTTACAGGGGCCCACACTGAAGCTTTCTTT
>16|.|.|TRBJ2-7|TRBV6-1
CASSEVRGRGEREQYF
TGTGCCAGCAGTGAAGTTCGGGGCAGGGGTGAACGCGAGCAGTACTTC